A selection of T cell receptor beta chains follows, all from one sample in a study of blood T cell repertoires in COVID-19. Assay used: immunoSEQ multiplex PCR; TCRdb lists only in-frame clones, some missing. The sample contains about 130,000 clones, 80% of which appear only once. The source material was peripheral blood. All receptors come from a man between 65 and 85 years old with acute or convalescent COVID-19. CDR3s include the opening cysteine and the closing phenylalanine or tryptophan.

J gene,V gene,CDR3 protein
TRBJ2-3,TRBV7-3,CASSLGQHSSGTDTQYF
TRBJ1-5,TRBV6-1,CASSGGTGSSNQPQHF
TRBJ1-1,TRBV28,CASSFRTGLNTEAFF
TRBJ2-1,TRBV21-1,CASSKEASGGPSNRYNEQFF
TRBJ2-5,TRBV14,CASSQESSGGQETQYF
TRBJ1-1,TRBV10-3,CAIRPTGDRGTEAFF
TRBJ2-7,TRBV6-1,CASSDSGRAYEQYF
TRBJ1-2,TRBV21-1,CASSKEGDRVGNRGYTF
TRBJ2-3,TRBV18,CASSDSPGLAGGSLPSTDTQYF
TRBJ2-2,TRBV10-3,CATGGGQRAGELFF
TRBJ1-4,TRBV7-8,CASSPGTGVREKLFF
TRBJ2-2,TRBV30,CAWSVGGFNTGELFF
TRBJ1-4,TRBV2,CATTTGERGNEKLFF
TRBJ1-1,TRBV6-6,CASSSHHRVGEAFF
TRBJ2-1,TRBV3-1/TRBV3-2,CASSRLGDEQFF
TRBJ1-1,TRBV11-2,CASSLLDRSAFF
TRBJ1-5,TRBV19,CASLRTGDRGPPNQPQHF
TRBJ2-3,TRBV5-1,CASSLGFGRGPDTQYF
TRBJ1-3,TRBV10-3,CAISDRGGSGNTIYF
TRBJ1-1,TRBV5-1,CASRPTGGSNTEAFF
TRBJ2-4,TRBV19,CASSNGGGRSDIQYF
TRBJ1-6,TRBV3-1/TRBV3-2,CASSWGQSNSPLHF
TRBJ2-5,TRBV11-2,CASSWGSGAQETQYF
TRBJ2-7,TRBV30,CAWSVGGVSYEQYF
TRBJ2-5,TRBV19,CASSKTGHRQETQYF
TRBJ1-2,TRBV4-1,CASSQDVPGYYGYTF
TRBJ2-1,TRBV7-3,CASSLTGTSYNEQFF
TRBJ2-3,TRBV24-1,CATSAGRATDTQYF
TRBJ2-5,TRBV7-6,CASSLAPTSQETQYF
TRBJ1-3,TRBV18,CASSPLGSSGNTIYF
TRBJ2-3,TRBV10-2,CASSRTIEGTQYF
TRBJ2-7,TRBV4-1,CASSQIGGTREQYF
TRBJ2-2,TRBV19,CASARDRVGTGELFF
TRBJ1-2,TRBV5-4,CASSLEGVYGYTF
TRBJ2-7,TRBV6-2/TRBV6-3,CASSYSGRYEQYF
TRBJ1-1,TRBV15,CAVSGQGINPNTEAFF
TRBJ1-2,TRBV28,CASSFDRGTSNYGYTF
TRBJ1-2,TRBV5-4,CASSLDLTGPFITF
TRBJ1-4,TRBV5-1,CASSSGTTHEKLFF
TRBJ2-7,TRBV2,CASSVAGRSEQYF
TRBJ2-5,TRBV28,CASSLGGANAQYF
TRBJ1-5,TRBV6-5,CASSTFTGVNQPQHF
TRBJ2-7,TRBV6-5,CARHRIRSYEQYF
TRBJ1-1,TRBV5-4,CASSSGTKNTEAFF
TRBJ1-1,TRBV2,CASSDQVWNTEAFF
TRBJ2-5,TRBV14,CASSQGGLKGTQYF
TRBJ2-2,TRBV2,CASRGGTWAGELFF
TRBJ2-1,TRBV19,CASSRQGANEQFF
TRBJ2-1,TRBV2,CASSERGGGYNEQFF
TRBJ2-7,TRBV6-6,CASIPSGGEYEQYF
TRBJ2-4,TRBV19,CASSIRIGLAGGPLAKNIQYF
TRBJ2-5,TRBV5-1,CASSSGTSGDTGIETQYF
TRBJ2-5,TRBV5-1,CASSLGSLAGETQYF
TRBJ1-1,TRBV6-2/TRBV6-3,CASSYPAGGLITEAFF